Listed below are T cell receptor beta chains from one sample, sequenced in a study of response to subunit inactivated influenza vaccine. A single record per CDR3 protein comes from TCRdb applying MiXCR to the RT-PCR reads. The profile covers 860,000 or so distinct CDR3 sequences, with 21% appearing a single time and 10% taken by the ten largest. This material consisted of PBMCs from blood, taken more than 4 days after vaccination. The receptors were gathered from a man aged 50-59 years who received an inactivated influenza vaccine. Both conserved end residues are part of each CDR3. Fields, in order: V gene, clone size, J gene, D gene, CDR3 protein, CDR3 DNA. A D gene is named only where the DNA matches it firmly. Clone size is stated in some rows and not others, as once, few, many or a class when expanded.

v_gene: TRBV28
abundance: few
j_gene: TRBJ2-7
d_gene: TRBD1
CDR3aa: CASSLSLTGAYEQYF
CDR3nt: TGTGCCAGCAGTTTGTCCCTAACAGGGGCCTACGAGCAGTACTTC

v_gene: TRBV15
abundance: few
j_gene: TRBJ2-5
d_gene: .
CDR3aa: CATSRMTRFETQYF
CDR3nt: TGTGCCACCAGCAGGATGACTAGGTTTGAGACCCAGTACTTC

v_gene: TRBV20-1
abundance: .
j_gene: TRBJ2-7
d_gene: .
CDR3aa: CSASTGPYEQYF
CDR3nt: TGCAGTGCTAGTACGGGGCCCTACGAGCAGTACTTC

v_gene: TRBV7-2
abundance: few
j_gene: TRBJ1-6
d_gene: .
CDR3aa: CASSFGVGGAQSPLHF
CDR3nt: TGTGCCAGCAGCTTCGGTGTCGGGGGCGCCCAGTCACCCCTCCACTTT

v_gene: TRBV10-3
abundance: many
j_gene: TRBJ2-3
d_gene: TRBD2
CDR3aa: CAISATSEPTDTQYF
CDR3nt: TGTGCCATCAGCGCTACTAGCGAACCGACAGATACGCAGTATTTT

v_gene: TRBV29-1
abundance: .
j_gene: TRBJ1-2
d_gene: TRBD1
CDR3aa: CSVDPGQGGANYGYTF
CDR3nt: TGCAGCGTTGACCCGGGACAGGGAGGTGCCAACTATGGCTACACCTTC

v_gene: TRBV9
abundance: .
j_gene: TRBJ2-7
d_gene: TRBD2
CDR3aa: CASSGSGRAGHEQYF
CDR3nt: TGTGCCAGCAGCGGTAGCGGGAGGGCCGGCCACGAGCAGTACTTC

v_gene: TRBV20-1
abundance: few
j_gene: TRBJ2-7
d_gene: .
CDR3aa: CSQGFPYEQYF
CDR3nt: TGCAGTCAGGGGTTTCCCTACGAGCAGTACTTC

v_gene: TRBV7-2
abundance: once
j_gene: TRBJ2-7
d_gene: .
CDR3aa: CASSLWSGSPSYEQYF
CDR3nt: TGTGCCAGCAGCTTATGGTCCGGGAGCCCCTCCTACGAGCAGTACTTC

v_gene: TRBV12-3/TRBV12-4
abundance: few
j_gene: TRBJ2-7
d_gene: TRBD1
CDR3aa: CANSRQGLGDEQYF
CDR3nt: TGTGCCAACAGTAGACAGGGGTTAGGAGACGAGCAGTACTTC